Below are 28 T cell receptor beta chains sequenced from a single sample in a study of blood T cell repertoires in COVID-19. Profiling relied on immunoSEQ multiplex PCR, and the TCRdb table lists in-frame clones only, not all of them. The profile covers a few hundred thousand clones, with 82% appearing a single time and around 3.2% taken by the ten largest. The material sequenced was peripheral blood. Receptors originate from a woman under 30 with acute or convalescent COVID-19.

The V and J genes are TRBV19 and TRBJ2-7, with 12 bases matching TRBD2. The CDR3 runs 16 residues. V dropped 5 bases and J dropped 5; count of bases not matched to a gene: 10. The germline V gene encodes CDR1 LNHDA and CDR2 SQIVND (reference sequence). CDR3 protein: CASSSLTSGSPHEQYF. Here the CDR3 DNA reads TGTGCCAGTAGTTCTCTGACTAGCGGGAGTCCCCACGAGCAGTACTTC. Using reference TRBV19 and TRBJ2-7 for the parts outside the CDR3, the full variable domain is DGGITQSPKYLFRKEGQNVTLSCEQNLNHDAMYWYRQDPGQGLRLIYYSQIVNDFQKGDIAEGYSVSREKKESFPLTVTSAQKNPTAFYLCASSSLTSGSPHEQYFGPGTRLTVT.

The chain employs TRBV18 and TRBJ1-4; TRBD1 is a possible D gene (5 bases). CDR3 length: 14 amino acids. V gave up 2 bases and J gave up 8 bases, with 12 bases separating them. Germline V CDR1 and CDR2: KGHSH, LQKENI. CDR3 amino acids: CASSPAGLQEKLFF. The CDR3 coding sequence is TGTGCCAGCTCACCAGCGGGACTTCAAGAAAAACTGTTTTTT.

This clone has a handful of counts. This chain joins TRBV7-9 and TRBJ1-1; TRBD1 matches 7 bases. The germline CDR1 and CDR2 sequences are SEHNR and FQNEAQ (reference sequence). V lost 5 bases to trimming and J lost 3 bases; unmatched junction nucleotides: 9. The CDR3 sequence is 15 residues long. DNA of the CDR3: TGTGCCAGCAGCGGACGGACAGGATGGGACACTGAAGCTTTCTTT. Protein: CASSGRTGWDTEAFF. The full variable domain, in which reference TRBV7-9 and TRBJ1-1 provide the parts outside the CDR3, is DTGVSQNPRHKITKRGQNVTFRCDPISEHNRLYWYRQTLGQGPEFLTYFQNEAQLEKSRLLSDRFSAERPKGSFSTLEIQRTEQGDSAMYLCASSGRTGWDTEAFFGQGTRLTVV.

The chain combines TRBV11-3 with TRBJ2-3, with D perhaps matching TRBD2 (5 bases). V lost 3 bases, J lost 2 bases, and 9 bases lay in between. CDR1 is SGHNT and CDR2 is YENEEA in the germline V gene. There are 14 residues in the CDR3. CDR3 sequence: CASSFEGNTDTQYF. CDR3 DNA: TGTGCCAGCAGCTTCGAGGGAAACACAGATACGCAGTATTTT.

The chain carries TRBV18 and TRBJ1-4; 7 positions agree with TRBD1. Germline CDR1 and CDR2: KGHSH and LQKENI. V trimming: 6 bases; J trimming: 7 bases; junction bases outside the gene matches: 5. The CDR3 extends over 13 amino acids. CDR3 residues: CASSRQGFEKLFF. As DNA, the CDR3 is TGTGCCAGCTCCCGACAGGGATTTGAAAAACTGTTTTTT.

CDR3 loop: CAWSPGYRVSPLHF. CDR3 bases: TGTGCCTGGAGTCCCGGGTACAGGGTTTCACCCCTCCACTTT. The chain employs TRBV30 and TRBJ1-6; the D gene is possibly TRBD1 (6 bases). V lost 2 bases, J lost 9 bases, and 14 bases lay in between. Per the germline V gene, CDR1 is GTSNPN and CDR2 is SVGIG (reference sequence). The CDR3 length is 14 residues.

The rearrangement links TRBV29-1 to TRBJ2-5; D is possibly TRBD2 (5 bases). CDR3 length equals 12 residues. Per the germline V gene, CDR1 is SQVTM and CDR2 is ANQGSEA. Trimming shortened V by 7 bases and J by 4 bases, and 13 bases separated the two germline ends. Here the CDR3 reads CSAVGMGETQYF. The DNA of the CDR3 is TGCAGCGCCGTCGGGATGGGAGAGACCCAGTACTTC.

This chain links TRBV18 with TRBJ1-1; D perhaps matches TRBD1 (6 bases). Trimming removed 3 bases at V and 6 bases at J, with 11 bases between. In germline, CDR1 is KGHSH, CDR2 LQKENI. CDR3 length: 13 residues. Written as DNA, the CDR3 is TGTGCCAGCTCACCCCCCACAGGGTCTGAAGCTTTCTTT. It specifies CASSPPTGSEAFF.

V gene TRBV5-1 combines with J gene TRBJ2-1; 11 bases line up with TRBD2. The CDR3 consists of 15 residues. Trimming took 3 bases from V and 6 from J; bases not matched to a gene: 5. In germline, CDR1 is SGHRS, CDR2 YFSETQ. The CDR3 loop reads CASSSKGLAVNEQFF. The CDR3 DNA reads as TGCGCCAGCAGCTCGAAGGGACTAGCGGTCAATGAGCAGTTCTTC.

CDR3 in amino acids: CASRSGTGLYEQYF. The CDR3 nucleotides are TGTGCCAGCAGATCCGGGACGGGACTCTACGAGCAGTACTTC. The rearrangement links TRBV6-5 to TRBJ2-7, with D tentatively TRBD2 (6 bases). The CDR3 runs to 14 residues. The ends were cut back, 6 bases at V and 3 bases at J, with 15 bases in the middle. Germline CDR1 and CDR2: MNHEY and SVGAGI.

J is TRBJ2-1 and V is TRBV20-1, with D unresolved. CDR3 length equals 12 residues. Germline V gene data show CDR1 as DFQATT and CDR2 as SNEGSKA (reference sequence). V lost 3 bases, J lost 5 bases, and 8 bases lay in between. CDR3 sequence reads: CSASGSHNEQFF. The CDR3 region has the DNA TGCAGTGCTAGTGGCAGTCACAATGAGCAGTTCTTC.

This rearrangement joins TRBV28 to TRBJ1-2; perhaps TRBD1 as D (5 bases). The germline CDR1 and CDR2 sequences are MDHEN and SYDVKM. The CDR3 runs to 15 residues. Trimming removed 4 bases from V and 4 bases from J, with 16 bases in between. CDR3 nucleotides: TGTGCCAGCAGTTCGGGCCCAGGGCTGGGCTATGGCTACACCTTC. Its translation: CASSSGPGLGYGYTF.

The J gene is TRBJ2-1, the V gene TRBV3-1 (or the pseudogene TRBV3-2); 14 nucleotides match TRBD2. V trimming: 4 bases; J trimming: 4 bases; junction bases outside the gene matches: 3. The CDR3 consists of 16 residues. The germline V gene encodes CDR1 LGHDT and CDR2 YNNKEL (reference sequence). CDR3 DNA sequence: TGTGCCAGCAGCCCCCGACTAGCGGGAGGGTACAATGAGCAGTTCTTC. Protein product: CASSPRLAGGYNEQFF.

In regard to this clone: The junction departs from germline at one end; a sequencing error may be responsible. V is TRBV6-5 and J is TRBJ2-5; TRBD2 matches 10 bases. Germline-derived CDR1 and CDR2 are MNHEY and SVGAGI. The CDR3 contains 15 residues. The DNA of the CDR3 is TGTGCCAGCAGTTATACTAGCGGGGTCCAAGGGACCCAGTACTTC. This gives the protein CASSYTSGVQGTQYF.

The chain employs TRBV11-2 and TRBJ2-7; the D is unclear. The CDR3 runs 12 residues. Looked up from germline, CDR1 is SGHAT and CDR2 is FQNNGV. The V gene lost 6 bases and the J gene lost 6 bases, with 12 bases spanning the gap. The CDR3 spells CASSSNSPEQYF. In nucleotides, the CDR3 is TGTGCCAGCAGTTCTAATAGCCCCGAGCAGTACTTC.

This chain links TRBV9 with TRBJ2-7; TRBD2 matches at 9 bases. The CDR3 has 16 residues. The V gene end was trimmed by 0 bases and the J gene end by 5 bases; junction bases not matched to a gene: 9. Germline assignment: CDR1 SGDLS and CDR2 YYNGEE. This CDR3 reads CASSVGGASGRNEQYF. In DNA, the CDR3 is TGTGCCAGCAGCGTAGGGGGAGCGAGCGGGAGGAACGAGCAGTACTTC.

The rearrangement uses TRBV7-2 and TRBJ2-7; 12 bases match TRBD2. V trimming: 6 bases; J trimming: 5 bases; junction bases outside the gene matches: 5. The germline CDR1 and CDR2 sequences are SGHTA and FQGNSA. This CDR3 comprises 14 residues. As DNA, the CDR3 is TGTGCCAGCAGGTCGACTAGCGGGAGTAACGAGCAGTACTTC. Protein sequence: CASRSTSGSNEQYF. Using reference TRBV7-2 and TRBJ2-7 for the parts outside the CDR3, the full variable domain is GAGVSQSPSNKVTEKGKDVELRCDPISGHTALYWYRQSLGQGLEFLIYFQGNSAPDKSGLPSDRFSAERTGGSVSTLTIQRTQQEDSAVYLCASRSTSGSNEQYFGPGTRLTVT.

The CDR3 spells CSARLAGDYEQYF. The DNA of the CDR3 is TGCAGCGCCCGACTAGCGGGAGACTACGAGCAGTACTTC. The chain has TRBV29-1 and TRBJ2-7; 12 bases fit TRBD2. CDR1 and CDR2 (germline): SQVTM, ANQGSEA. Trimming cost V 7 bases and J 3 bases; bases outside gene matches: 4. This CDR3 has 13 residues.

The sample holds a few counts of this clone. V gene TRBV2 combines with J gene TRBJ1-6; the D is unclear. The CDR3 totals 14 residues. CDR1 and CDR2 from the germline V gene are SNHLY and FYNNEI. V was shortened by 4 bases and J by 4 bases, with 8 bases between the two germline ends. The CDR3 is CASSGSGYNSPLHF. The CDR3 DNA reads TGTGCCAGCAGTGGCTCGGGTTATAATTCACCCCTCCACTTT.

The CDR3 spells CARTGKNTEAFF. For the CDR3, the DNA is TGTGCCAGGACGGGGAAGAACACTGAAGCTTTCTTT. The gene calls are TRBV2 and TRBJ1-1; D is unresolved. Germline V gene sequence: CDR1 SNHLY, CDR2 FYNNEI. V was trimmed by 9 bases and J by 1 base, leaving 9 bases between them. The CDR3 is 12 amino acids.

The chain uses TRBV29-1 and TRBJ2-3; the match to TRBD2 covers 8 bases. The CDR3 runs to 17 residues. Germline loops: CDR1 SQVTM, CDR2 ANQGSEA. The junction had 11 bases not matched to a gene; V was cut back by 3 bases and J by 0 bases. CDR3 region: CSVDRGSGMTSTDTQYF. The CDR3 DNA reads as TGCAGCGTTGATCGGGGTAGCGGGATGACTAGCACAGATACGCAGTATTTT.

This chain uses TRBV7-2 with TRBJ1-5; 12 bases match TRBD1. Germline CDR1 is SGHTA and CDR2 is FQGNSA. The V segment lost 6 bases and the J segment 4 bases; nucleotides outside the gene matches: 13. The CDR3 has 18 residues. The CDR3 region is CASRTAGTGGDRNQPQHF. The CDR3 nucleotides are TGTGCCAGCAGGACCGCCGGGACAGGGGGCGATCGGAATCAGCCCCAGCATTTT.

V is TRBV27 and J is TRBJ1-1; D gene ambiguous. This CDR3 comprises 17 residues. CDR1 is MNHEY and CDR2 is SMNVEV in the germline V gene (reference sequence). Trimming took off 0 bases at V and 0 bases at J, with 14 bases between the two ends. CDR3 sequence (DNA): TGTGCCAGCAGTTTATCCCCTTACAGCAAACTGAACACTGAAGCTTTCTTT. Translation: CASSLSPYSKLNTEAFF.

J is TRBJ2-5 and V is TRBV27; D is possibly TRBD2 (6 bases). From germline, CDR1 is MNHEY and CDR2 SMNVEV (reference sequence). The CDR3 spans 15 residues. V lost 3 bases and J 5 bases, leaving 16 bases between the germline ends. CDR3 residues: CASSLLRGSGETQYF. CDR3 nucleotide sequence: TGTGCCAGCAGTTTGTTGCGGGGTAGTGGGGAGACCCAGTACTTC.

The rearrangement links TRBV5-1 to TRBJ1-2; D gene uncertain. The CDR3 is 12 amino acids. Trimming took 2 bases from V and 8 from J, leaving 10 bases between them. CDR1 SGHRS and CDR2 YFSETQ come from the germline V gene. The CDR3 sequence is CASSFGLKGYTF. DNA for the CDR3: TGCGCCAGCAGCTTCGGACTGAAGGGCTACACCTTC. Full variable domain (rest looked up from reference TRBV5-1 and TRBJ1-2): KAGVTQTPRYLIKTRGQQVTLSCSPISGHRSVSWYQQTPGQGLQFLFEYFSETQRNKGNFPGRFSGRQFSNSRSEMNVSTLELGDSALYLCASSFGLKGYTFGSGTRLTVV.

For this clone: This specimen includes other DNA sequences encoding the same CDR3. This sequence joins TRBV18 and TRBJ2-1; 10 bases fit TRBD2. Germline V CDR1 and CDR2: KGHSH, LQKENI. Trimming took 0 bases from V and 8 from J; bases not matched to a gene: 7. The CDR3 contains 16 residues. This CDR3 is CASSPPGLAGVDEQFF. CDR3 bases: TGTGCCAGCTCACCACCGGGCCTAGCGGGAGTCGATGAGCAGTTCTTC.

The CDR3 DNA reads TGTGCCAGCAGTACAGGGCTTTATGGCAATCAGCCCCAGCATTTT. It specifies CASSTGLYGNQPQHF. The chain joins TRBV6-2 or TRBV6-3 to TRBJ1-5; D is perhaps TRBD1 (6 bases). Trimming cost V 5 bases and J 2 bases, with 13 bases left between them. CDR3 length: 15 residues. In germline, CDR1 is MNHEY, CDR2 SVGEGT.

V usage is TRBV5-4 and J usage is TRBJ1-2; perhaps TRBD1 as D (5 bases). Per germline, CDR1 SGHNT and CDR2 YYREEE (reference sequence). V was clipped by 4 bases and J by 7 bases, with 17 bases between them. This CDR3 is built from 14 residues. This CDR3 reads CASSLGLPASGYTF. The DNA of the CDR3 is TGTGCCAGCAGCCTGGGACTTCCTGCAAGTGGCTACACCTTC.